The 21 T cell receptor beta chains below were found in one sample sequenced in a study of beta chain features in type 1 diabetes. General observations from the study: The study found moderately but significantly shorter TCRB CDR3s in all four CD4+ subsets of Type 1 diabetes patients.

Their specific antigens are unknown. Expressed TCRB transcripts got sequenced, as all isolated RNA was reverse transcribed. This table comes from immunoSEQ multiplex PCR, and its TCRdb copy is limited to in-frame clones, with some not included. The repertoire holds more than 300,000 clones, with around 8.5% as singletons. The sample consisted of central memory CD4+ T cells from blood. The source of these receptors is a young man with type 1 diabetes.

This clone was observed a handful of times. Other DNA sequences of this sample code for an identical CDR3. V and J are TRBV28 and TRBJ1-2, with no clear D. CDR1 MDHEN and CDR2 SYDVKM come from the germline V gene. CDR3 length: 13 amino acids. Trimming stripped 5 bases from V and 2 bases from J, with 9 bases between. CDR3 protein: CASSLQLNYGYTF. The CDR3 nucleotides are TGTGCCAGCAGTCTACAGCTAAACTATGGCTACACCTTC.

This clone has more than one count but fewer than ten. This chain joins TRBV7-2 and TRBJ1-2; 10 positions agree with TRBD1. The CDR3 is 14 amino acids. Per the germline V gene, CDR1 is SGHTA and CDR2 is FQGNSA. V was clipped by 3 bases and J by 6 bases; unmatched bases: 4. CDR3 region: CASSFDRGRDGYTF. CDR3 DNA sequence: TGTGCCAGCAGCTTCGACAGGGGGCGCGATGGCTACACCTTC.

The chain links TRBV7-2 to TRBJ2-5; no definite D call. The V end lost 5 bases, the J end lost 6 bases, and 10 bases lay between the germline ends. CDR3 size: 12 residues. CDR1 and CDR2 from the germline V gene are SGHTA and FQGNSA. CDR3 protein: CASSAATQTQYF. The CDR3, as DNA: TGTGCCAGCAGCGCCGCCACGCAGACCCAGTACTTC. Based on the CDR3 plus reference TRBV7-2 and TRBJ2-5, the full variable domain is GAGVSQSPSNKVTEKGKDVELRCDPISGHTALYWYRQSLGQGLEFLIYFQGNSAPDKSGLPSDRFSAERTGGSVSTLTIQRTQQEDSAVYLCASSAATQTQYFGPGTRLLVL.

This chain joins TRBV7-9 and TRBJ2-6; perhaps TRBD1 as D (6 bases). Germline V lookup: CDR1 SEHNR, CDR2 FQNEAQ (reference sequence). V lost 8 bases, J lost 2 bases, and 16 bases lay in between. The CDR3 covers 16 residues. The CDR3 protein is CASGGLEGAGANVLTF. DNA of the CDR3: TGTGCCAGCGGCGGGCTAGAGGGGGCTGGGGCCAACGTCCTGACTTTC.

This clone has just a few counts. The rearrangement uses TRBV11-2 and TRBJ2-1; 8 bases are a match to TRBD2. This CDR3 region has 14 residues. V was clipped by 8 bases and J by 3 bases; unmatched bases: 6. Germline loops: CDR1 SGHAT, CDR2 FQNNGV. This CDR3 reads CASALAGGYNEQFF. As DNA, the CDR3 is TGTGCCAGCGCCCTCGCGGGAGGCTACAATGAGCAGTTCTTC.

This clone was detected a few times. V gene TRBV19 combines with J gene TRBJ1-1; D is unresolved. Trimming left V 1 base short and J 3 bases short, with 6 bases between. The CDR3 runs to 13 residues. From germline, CDR1 is LNHDA and CDR2 SQIVND (reference sequence). The CDR3 DNA sequence: TGTGCCAGTAGTATAGTGTTGGACACTGAAGCTTTCTTT. Amino acid sequence: CASSIVLDTEAFF.

The rearrangement joins TRBV7-2 to TRBJ2-4, with 12 bases fitting TRBD2. Germline CDR1 and CDR2: SGHTA and FQGNSA. J lost 10 bases, V lost 0 bases, and 7 bases had no gene match. This CDR3 region has 16 residues. CDR3: CASSLALGLAGQIQYF. In DNA, the CDR3 is TGTGCCAGCAGCTTAGCGCTTGGACTAGCGGGGCAGATTCAGTACTTC.

V is TRBV4-3 and J is TRBJ1-2; D unclear. V dropped 1 base and J dropped 3 bases, with 18 bases sitting between them. The CDR3 extends over 17 amino acids. Germline V CDR1 and CDR2: LGHNA, YSLEER. The CDR3 DNA sequence: TGCGCCAGCAGCCAAGTCGGTCTTGGAGTCCGTGACTATGGCTACACCTTC. Its translation is CASSQVGLGVRDYGYTF.

The chain joins TRBV27 to TRBJ2-3; 11 bases are a match to TRBD2. Germline V gene lookup returns CDR1 MNHEY and CDR2 SMNVEV (reference sequence). This CDR3 contains 15 residues. Unmatched junction bases numbered 5, after V lost 4 bases and J lost 5 bases. The CDR3 loop reads CASSSTSGELDTQYF. CDR3 coding DNA: TGTGCCAGCAGTTCGACTAGCGGGGAATTAGATACGCAGTATTTT.

For this clone: Other DNA sequences in the same sample also yield this CDR3. This sequence joins TRBV18 and TRBJ1-2; D gene ambiguous. Trimming removed 6 bases at V and 1 base at J, with 9 bases between. The CDR3 length is 13 residues. Germline loops: CDR1 KGHSH, CDR2 LQKENI. The CDR3 loop is CASSPTDNYGYTF. The CDR3 DNA reads as TGTGCCAGCTCCCCGACTGATAACTATGGCTACACCTTC.

The V call is TRBV20-1, the J call TRBJ1-1; no firm D call. The V and J ends lost 5 bases and 3 bases respectively, with 7 bases between them. Germline lookup yields CDR1 DFQATT and CDR2 SNEGSKA (reference sequence). The CDR3 runs to 11 residues. CDR3 protein: CSAEAYTEAFF. CDR3 nucleotide sequence: TGCAGTGCTGAGGCTTACACTGAAGCTTTCTTT.

The chain couples TRBV7-9 to TRBJ1-6, with 7 bases aligning to TRBD1. This CDR3 region has 14 residues. Germline assignment: CDR1 SEHNR and CDR2 FQNEAQ (reference sequence). With 0 bases clipped from V and 11 bases from J, the junction kept 4 bases outside the gene matches. The CDR3 spells CASSLAGQEPPLHF. The CDR3 nucleotides are TGTGCCAGCAGCTTAGCTGGACAGGAGCCACCCCTCCACTTT.

The chain links TRBV25-1 to TRBJ1-2, with 7 positions matching TRBD1. The germline V gene encodes CDR1 MGHDK and CDR2 SYGVNS. This CDR3 has 14 amino acids. V dropped 1 base and J dropped 6; count of bases not matched to a gene: 5. The CDR3 DNA sequence: TGTGCCAGCAGTGAATTTGGAGGGGGCGATGGCTACACCTTC. It is translated as CASSEFGGGDGYTF.

For this clone: Just one base apart from a much larger clone, this may be a read error. Other DNA sequences in this specimen translate into the identical CDR3. The rearrangement uses TRBV7-2 and TRBJ2-7; a weak D match, TRBD1 (5 bases). The CDR3 runs to 13 residues. The germline V and J ends were trimmed by 0 bases and 2 bases, with 5 bases remaining between them. Per the germline V gene, CDR1 is SGHTA and CDR2 is FQGNSA. In DNA, the CDR3 is TGTGCCAGCAGCTTAGCAGGGGCCTACGAGCAGTACTTC. Its protein is CASSLAGAYEQYF. Based on the CDR3 plus reference TRBV7-2 and TRBJ2-7, the full variable domain is GAGVSQSPSNKVTEKGKDVELRCDPISGHTALYWYRQSLGQGLEFLIYFQGNSAPDKSGLPSDRFSAERTGGSVSTLTIQRTQQEDSAVYLCASSLAGAYEQYFGPGTRLTVT.

This chain uses TRBV29-1 with TRBJ1-2; no clear D gene. Trimming pared 4 bases from V and 4 bases from J, leaving 13 bases between. Per the germline V gene, CDR1 is SQVTM and CDR2 is ANQGSEA. The CDR3 has 13 residues. The CDR3 bases are TGCAGCGTTGCCCTTGATGGTTTCTATGGCTACACCTTC. Protein product: CSVALDGFYGYTF.

This clone was observed a few times. This chain joins TRBV29-1 and TRBJ1-2, with TRBD1 as a possible D gene (5 bases). CDR1 and CDR2 from the germline V gene are SQVTM and ANQGSEA. The CDR3 has 13 amino acids. V was pared by 7 bases and J by 5 bases, with 17 bases between. The CDR3 nucleotides are TGCAGCGCCGCTGGGGCCAGGGCGTATGGCTACACCTTC. Protein product: CSAAGARAYGYTF.

Points on this clone: Distinct nucleotide sequences in the sample also encode this CDR3. J is TRBJ1-5 and V is TRBV30; a possible D gene is TRBD1 (5 bases). This CDR3 has 13 residues. The germline CDR1 and CDR2 sequences are GTSNPN and SVGIG (reference sequence). V lost 0 bases to trimming and J lost 4 bases, with 7 bases between them. Here the CDR3 DNA reads TGTGCCTGGAGTGTAACAGGTAATCAGCCCCAGCATTTT. As protein: CAWSVTGNQPQHF.

A few counts support this clone. The chain uses TRBV18 and TRBJ2-5; 14 nucleotides match TRBD2. Germline values: CDR1 KGHSH, CDR2 LQKENI. Trimming at V came to 3 bases and at J to 4 bases, leaving 10 bases not matched to a gene. The CDR3 has 18 amino acids. The CDR3 bases are TGTGCCAGCTCACCCTCCGGACTAGCGGGGGGCGTGGGAGAGACCCAGTACTTC. Translating gives CASSPSGLAGGVGETQYF.

V and J are TRBV5-6 and TRBJ2-5, with a possible D match to TRBD2 (6 bases). V lost 4 bases to trimming and J lost 3 bases, with 13 bases between them. The length of the CDR3 is 14 residues. The germline gives CDR1 SGHDT, CDR2 YYEEEE. CDR3 amino acids: CASSGNRGKETQYF. The CDR3 bases are TGTGCCAGCAGCGGGAACCGGGGGAAAGAGACCCAGTACTTC.

This clone was detected only a few times. V usage is TRBV5-1 and J usage is TRBJ2-7; TRBD1 aligns across 9 bases. V trimming: 2 bases; J trimming: 5 bases; junction bases outside the gene matches: 5. CDR3 length: 14 amino acids. Germline V gene sequence: CDR1 SGHRS, CDR2 YFSETQ. In nucleotides, the CDR3 is TGCGCCAGCAGCTTACGGACAGGGGTCAACGAGCAGTACTTC. It encodes CASSLRTGVNEQYF.

The chain is built from TRBV5-1 and TRBJ2-1, with D unresolved. The V gene's germline CDR1 is SGHRS and CDR2 YFSETQ. CDR3 size: 16 residues. Trimming took off 2 bases at V and 0 bases at J, with 12 bases between the two ends. Here the CDR3 reads CASSFTASISYNEQFF. The DNA of the CDR3 is TGCGCCAGCAGCTTTACAGCGAGTATCTCCTACAATGAGCAGTTCTTC.